A single sample is the source of the 31 T cell receptor beta chains below, sequenced in a study of blood T cell repertoires in COVID-19. Sequencing used immunoSEQ multiplex PCR; TCRdb keeps in-frame clones, though not all of them. Here the sample spans 300,000 or so clones, about nine tenths being singletons. The sample was PBMCs or T cells enriched from blood (not recorded which). The receptors were sampled from a woman under 30 who had recovered from COVID-19.

V usage is TRBV3-1 (or the pseudogene TRBV3-2) and J usage is TRBJ2-1; 9 nucleotides match TRBD2. J was trimmed by 15 bases and V by 2 bases; bases with no gene match: 5. Per the germline V gene, CDR1 is LGHDT and CDR2 is YNNKEL (reference sequence). The CDR3 has 12 amino acids. This CDR3 is CASSQYPGLAFF. The CDR3 DNA is TGTGCCAGCAGCCAATACCCGGGACTAGCGTTCTTC.

CDR3 sequence (DNA): TGTGCCAGCAGTTTACAGGGGGCCACGATGAATGAGCAGTTCTTC. Its protein product is CASSLQGATMNEQFF. V gene TRBV6-5 combines with J gene TRBJ2-1, with 9 bases that match TRBD1. The junction had 8 bases not matched to a gene; V was cut back by 4 bases and J by 7 bases. The CDR3 totals 15 residues. From germline, CDR1 is MNHEY and CDR2 SVGAGI.

This sequence joins TRBV5-1 and TRBJ2-2, with D maybe TRBD1 (6 bases). V lost 0 bases, J lost 2 bases, and 8 bases lay in between. Per germline, CDR1 SGHRS and CDR2 YFSETQ. The CDR3 has 15 amino acids. The CDR3: CASSLGDTNTGELFF. The DNA of the CDR3 is TGCGCCAGCAGCTTGGGGGACACAAACACCGGGGAGCTGTTTTTT. Full variable domain (missing parts from reference TRBV5-1 and TRBJ2-2): KAGVTQTPRYLIKTRGQQVTLSCSPISGHRSVSWYQQTPGQGLQFLFEYFSETQRNKGNFPGRFSGRQFSNSRSEMNVSTLELGDSALYLCASSLGDTNTGELFFGEGSRLTVL.

The rearrangement joins TRBV3-1 (or the pseudogene TRBV3-2) to TRBJ2-5; 7 bases fit TRBD1. Trimming took 4 bases from V and 3 from J; bases not matched to a gene: 5. Looked up from germline, CDR1 is LGHDT and CDR2 is YNNKEL (reference sequence). The CDR3 runs 14 residues. The CDR3 sequence is CASSPRDSKETQYF. The CDR3 DNA follows: TGTGCCAGCAGCCCTCGGGACAGCAAAGAGACCCAGTACTTC.

The V gene is TRBV27, the J gene TRBJ1-2; 10 bases align to TRBD1. The CDR3 is 14 amino acids. J gave up 2 bases and V 6 bases, and 3 bases lay outside the gene matches. Germline V CDR1 and CDR2: MNHEY, SMNVEV (reference sequence). CDR3 loop: CASRTGGANYGYTF. CDR3 nucleotide sequence: TGTGCCAGCAGGACAGGGGGCGCGAACTATGGCTACACCTTC.

This clone was counted only a few times. J is TRBJ2-7 and V is TRBV19, with TRBD1 matching over 7 bases. V lost 2 bases to trimming and J lost 5 bases; unmatched junction nucleotides: 3. Germline V gene sequence: CDR1 LNHDA, CDR2 SQIVND (reference sequence). CDR3 length: 13 amino acids. The CDR3 loop is CASSITGENEQYF. The CDR3 DNA follows: TGTGCCAGTAGTATAACAGGGGAAAACGAGCAGTACTTC.

The V gene is TRBV5-8, the J gene TRBJ2-5, with a possible D match to TRBD2 (5 bases). Trimming pared 4 bases from V and 2 bases from J, leaving 12 bases between. Germline values: CDR1 SGHTS, CDR2 YDEGEE. CDR3 size: 14 residues. CDR3 in amino acids: CASSRGDAQETQYF. DNA for the CDR3: TGTGCCAGCAGCCGGGGAGACGCTCAAGAGACCCAGTACTTC.

This clone has a handful of counts. V and J are TRBV15 and TRBJ2-7; TRBD1 matches at 8 bases. CDR1 and CDR2 from the germline V gene are LNHNV and YYDKDF (reference sequence). This CDR3 is built from 15 residues. The V segment lost 4 bases and the J segment 5 bases; nucleotides outside the gene matches: 10. The CDR3: CATSKEGQAPDEQYF. Here the CDR3 DNA reads TGTGCCACCAGCAAGGAGGGACAGGCTCCTGACGAGCAGTACTTC.

The chain employs TRBV5-8 and TRBJ1-5; tentative D call: TRBD1 (5 bases). Trimming cost V 3 bases and J 0 bases, with 7 bases left between them. The germline V gene has CDR1 SGHTS and CDR2 YDEGEE. The CDR3 is 14 residues long. The CDR3 region is CASSSQASNQPQHF. Written as DNA, the CDR3 is TGTGCCAGCAGCTCACAGGCTAGCAATCAGCCCCAGCATTTT.

This sequence joins TRBV7-9 and TRBJ2-7; 11 bases agree with TRBD2. V shed 5 bases, J shed 0 bases, and the junction held 3 bases outside the gene matches. CDR3 size: 15 residues. The germline V gene encodes CDR1 SEHNR and CDR2 FQNEAQ (reference sequence). The CDR3 DNA reads TGTGCCAGCAGCAAAGGACTAGCGGGCTCCTACGAGCAGTACTTC. It encodes CASSKGLAGSYEQYF.

The CDR3 protein is CARSPGQGPYEQYF. CDR3 coding DNA: TGTGCCAGAAGCCCTGGACAGGGACCCTACGAGCAGTACTTC. The V and J genes are TRBV5-3 and TRBJ2-7; TRBD1 aligns across 8 bases. TRBV5-3 is an ORF, with its function uncertain. Germline trimming cut 4 bases from V and 2 bases from J; bases unmatched to any gene: 5. The CDR3 contains 14 residues.

This chain uses TRBV29-1 with TRBJ2-7; 7 bases map to TRBD1. V lost 0 bases, J lost 5 bases, and 4 bases stayed unmatched. Germline CDR1 reads SQVTM; CDR2 reads ANQGSEA. This CDR3 has 13 amino acids. CDR3 in DNA: TGCAGCGTTGAAGAGGTGACAGGGAACGAGCAGTACTTC. It specifies CSVEEVTGNEQYF.

This sequence joins TRBV19 and TRBJ1-5; D is ambiguous. V dropped 1 base and J dropped 1 base, with 14 bases sitting between them. Germline values: CDR1 LNHDA, CDR2 SQIVND (reference sequence). The CDR3 runs to 17 residues. Here the CDR3 reads CASSIGIGGQSNQPQHF. The CDR3 DNA follows: TGTGCCAGTAGTATAGGTATAGGTGGGCAGAGCAATCAGCCCCAGCATTTT.

The chain has TRBV2 and TRBJ2-2, with D possibly TRBD1 on 6 matching bases. The V gene's germline CDR1 is SNHLY and CDR2 FYNNEI. The CDR3 runs to 13 residues. V gave up 6 bases and J gave up 4 bases, with 9 bases separating them. This CDR3 reads CASRMGATGELFF. CDR3 in DNA: TGTGCCAGCAGGATGGGGGCCACCGGGGAGCTGTTTTTT. Combining the CDR3 with reference TRBV2 and TRBJ2-2 gives the whole variable domain EPEVTQTPSHQVTQMGQEVILRCVPISNHLYFYWYRQILGQKVEFLVSFYNNEISEKSEIFDDQFSVERPDGSNFTLKIRSTKLEDSAMYFCASRMGATGELFFGEGSRLTVL.

The V gene is TRBV21-1, the J gene TRBJ1-1. TRBV21-1 is described as a pseudogene. This CDR3 is 16 amino acids long. CDR3 nucleotides: TGTGCCAGCAGCAAAATAAAGGGAGGGCTAAACACTGAAGCTTTCTTT. Translation gives CASSKIKGGLNTEAFF.

V gene TRBV10-1 combines with J gene TRBJ2-2; 11 bases match TRBD1. There are 15 residues in the CDR3. Losses at the gene ends were 6 bases for V and 5 bases for J; bases not matched to a gene: 5. Per the germline V gene, CDR1 is WNHNN and CDR2 is SYGVQD (reference sequence). The CDR3 reads CASSSGTGGTGELFF. CDR3 nucleotides: TGCGCCAGCAGCTCCGGGACAGGGGGGACCGGGGAGCTGTTTTTT.

This chain joins TRBV6-5 and TRBJ1-1; 8 nucleotides agree with TRBD1. Germline loops: CDR1 MNHEY, CDR2 SVGAGI. The V and J ends lost 8 bases and 8 bases, in that order; junction bases with no gene match: 4. This CDR3 is built from 11 residues. The CDR3 is CASSSGGEAFF. The CDR3, as DNA: TGTGCCAGCTCCTCAGGGGGCGAAGCTTTCTTT.

The CDR3 sequence: CASSVAGDTSYEQYF. The CDR3 DNA reads as TGTGCCAGCAGCGTAGCCGGGGACACTTCCTACGAGCAGTACTTC. V gene TRBV9 combines with J gene TRBJ2-7; D is possibly TRBD1 (6 bases). Germline CDR1 is SGDLS and CDR2 is YYNGEE. The CDR3 contains 15 residues. Deletions cut 0 bases from V and 1 base from J, with 11 bases between.

The chain combines TRBV28 with TRBJ1-1, with unresolved D. The CDR3 sequence is 12 residues long. Looked up from germline, CDR1 is MDHEN and CDR2 is SYDVKM. Trimming left V 2 bases short and J 5 bases short, with 6 bases between. This CDR3 is CASSLPRTEAFF. In nucleotides, the CDR3 is TGTGCCAGCAGTTTACCCAGGACTGAAGCTTTCTTT. The variable domain in full, completed from reference TRBV28 and TRBJ1-1, reads DVKVTQSSRYLVKRTGEKVFLECVQDMDHENMFWYRQDPGLGLRLIYFSYDVKMKEKGDIPEGYSVSREKKERFSLILESASTNQTSMYLCASSLPRTEAFFGQGTRLTVV.

The chain is built from TRBV24-1 and TRBJ2-1; 8 bases are a match to TRBD2. Unmatched junction bases numbered 8, after V lost 4 bases and J lost 4 bases. CDR1 KGHDR and CDR2 SFDVKD come from the germline V gene. CDR3 length equals 16 residues. The CDR3 protein is CATSEPGGPVYNEQFF. The DNA of the CDR3 is TGTGCCACCAGTGAGCCGGGAGGGCCAGTTTACAATGAGCAGTTCTTC.

The V and J genes are TRBV19 and TRBJ1-4; D is possibly TRBD1 (5 bases). This CDR3 has 15 residues. Looked up from germline, CDR1 is LNHDA and CDR2 is SQIVND (reference sequence). V lost 3 bases to trimming and J lost 0 bases, with 8 bases between them. The CDR3 is CASSIGAATNEKLFF. As DNA, the CDR3 is TGTGCCAGTAGTATTGGGGCCGCAACTAATGAAAAACTGTTTTTT.

V gene TRBV19 combines with J gene TRBJ1-6; D might be TRBD1 (5 bases). From germline, CDR1 is LNHDA and CDR2 SQIVND (reference sequence). The length of the CDR3 is 17 residues. Trimming shortened V by 1 base and J by 10 bases, and 20 bases separated the two germline ends. The chain's CDR3 is CASSIGTTGGIGSPLHF. CDR3 DNA sequence: TGTGCCAGTAGTATAGGTACCACCGGGGGAATTGGATCACCCCTCCACTTT. Full variable domain (outside the CDR3, taken from reference TRBV19 and TRBJ1-6): DGGITQSPKYLFRKEGQNVTLSCEQNLNHDAMYWYRQDPGQGLRLIYYSQIVNDFQKGDIAEGYSVSREKKESFPLTVTSAQKNPTAFYLCASSIGTTGGIGSPLHFGNGTRLTVT.

This chain's CDR3 is CAWRGRGRDQPQHF. CDR3 bases: TGTGCCTGGAGAGGGAGGGGTCGAGATCAGCCCCAGCATTTT. The chain is built from TRBV30 and TRBJ1-5; tentative D call: TRBD1 (5 bases). Per the germline V gene, CDR1 is GTSNPN and CDR2 is SVGIG (reference sequence). This CDR3 is 14 amino acids long. Trimming pared 3 bases from V and 5 bases from J, leaving 14 bases between.

The chain combines TRBV29-1 with TRBJ2-3; the match to TRBD1 covers 8 bases. The ends lost 3 bases at V and 6 bases at J; junction bases unmatched: 11. CDR1 and CDR2 (germline): SQVTM, ANQGSEA. The CDR3 extends over 15 amino acids. The CDR3 loop reads CSVDTGGVGTDTQYF. The CDR3 DNA is TGCAGCGTTGACACAGGGGGTGTAGGGACTGATACGCAGTATTTT.

The chain couples TRBV14 to TRBJ2-1; D not certain. The CDR3 has 14 amino acids. V was cut by 2 bases and J by 0 bases, with 5 bases left in between. The germline gives CDR1 SGHDN, CDR2 FVKESK. CDR3 nucleotides: TGTGCCAGCAGCCAAACCAGCTCCTACAATGAGCAGTTCTTC. This sequence encodes CASSQTSSYNEQFF. Together with reference TRBV14 and TRBJ2-1, the CDR3 gives the full variable domain: EAGVTQFPSHSVIEKGQTVTLRCDPISGHDNLYWYRRVMGKEIKFLLHFVKESKQDESGMPNNRFLAERTGGTYSTLKVQPAELEDSGVYFCASSQTSSYNEQFFGPGTRLTVL.

The chain is built from TRBV5-6 and TRBJ2-1, with D maybe TRBD2 (6 bases). Germline CDR1 SGHDT, CDR2 YYEEEE. The CDR3 loop spans 15 amino acids. V lost 0 bases and J lost 8, with 15 bases in between. CDR3: CASSLASEEVYEQFF. DNA of the CDR3: TGTGCCAGCAGCTTGGCTAGCGAGGAGGTCTATGAGCAGTTCTTC.

The V and J genes are TRBV6-5 and TRBJ2-2; 7 nucleotides line up with TRBD1. The trim removed 7 bases at V and 3 bases at J, leaving 5 bases unmatched. The length of the CDR3 is 14 residues. The germline V gene encodes CDR1 MNHEY and CDR2 SVGAGI. DNA of the CDR3: TGTGCCAGCATTCCGGGACAGCACACCGGGGAGCTGTTTTTT. Residues: CASIPGQHTGELFF.

The rearrangement uses TRBV1 and TRBJ1-1; whether TRBD1, the table's D call, matches the DNA was not checked. TRBV1 is a documented pseudogene. This CDR3 comprises 13 residues. The CDR3 reads CTNNRERDTEAFF. Here the CDR3 DNA reads TGCACTAACAACAGGGAGAGGGACACTGAAGCTTTCTTT.

V and J are TRBV5-6 and TRBJ2-7, with D tentatively TRBD1 (5 bases). This CDR3 has 14 residues. V lost 0 bases, J lost 7 bases, and 14 bases lay in between. Per germline, CDR1 SGHDT and CDR2 YYEEEE. The CDR3 bases are TGTGCCAGCAGCTTGGCAGGGTCGGATCTGGAGCAGTACTTC. Translating gives CASSLAGSDLEQYF.

J is TRBJ2-5 and V is TRBV11-2; a possible D gene is TRBD1 (5 bases). CDR1 is SGHAT, CDR2 FQNNGV, per germline. The CDR3 is 16 residues long. Trimming took 3 bases from V and 0 from J, leaving 14 bases between them. The CDR3 sequence: CASSFAGQTYQETQYF. The CDR3 DNA reads as TGTGCCAGCAGCTTTGCAGGGCAAACTTACCAAGAGACCCAGTACTTC.

The chain combines TRBV6-5 with TRBJ2-7; 7 nucleotides line up with TRBD1. With 10 bases clipped from V and 1 base from J, the junction kept 4 bases outside the gene matches. The CDR3 contains 12 residues. The germline gives CDR1 MNHEY, CDR2 SVGAGI. As DNA, the CDR3 is TGTGCCAACAACAGGGGATCCTACGAGCAGTACTTC. It encodes CANNRGSYEQYF.